This TCR beta chain was documented in a study of blood T cell repertoires in COVID-19. Repertoires were generated with immunoSEQ multiplex PCR, while TCRdb's copy carries only in-frame clones and drops some. The sample carries a few hundred thousand clones, over 75% recorded once. The germline V gene encodes CDR1 SNHLY and CDR2 FYNNEI. V shed 6 bases and J 1 base; nucleotides not matched to a gene: 9. The CDR3 is 16 residues long. The sequenced sample was PBMCs or T cells enriched from blood (not recorded which). The chain couples TRBV2 to TRBJ1-1; 9 bases match TRBD1. The clonotype originates from a man aged 40-50 years in a cohort exposed to, infected with or recovered from COVID-19 (not recorded which). The CDR3 coding sequence is TGTGCCAGCAGGGGACCGGGACAGGGCAGGAACACTGAAGCTTTCTTT. It yields the protein CASRGPGQGRNTEAFF.